This T cell receptor beta chain was sequenced in a study of blood T cell repertoires in COVID-19. About the research overall: Sites in the United States, Italy and Spain provided acute and convalescent COVID-19 samples. PBMCs, B-cell-depleted T cells, or T cells were the source of the cDNA or gDNA that made up the material.

Authors' processing steps: By means of reference gene primer amplification, nucleated cell counts were estimated. Some clones are missing from TCRdb's copy, which holds only in-frame ones; the method was immunoSEQ multiplex PCR. The DNA gave D and trimming, while V, J and clone size come from that table. The profile shows some 280,000 clones, around four fifths of them singletons. In germline, CDR1 is SNHLY, CDR2 FYNNEI. This CDR3 is built from 12 residues. V shed 8 bases and J shed 3 bases, with 8 bases lying between them. The sequenced sample was peripheral blood. This receptor was obtained from a woman between 50 and 59 years old with active or convalescent COVID-19. The V gene is TRBV2, the J gene TRBJ1-5; D gene unclear. DNA for the CDR3: TGTGCCAGCGGTCGGGTCAATCAGCCCCAGCATTTT. Its translation is CASGRVNQPQHF.